This record covers a single TCR beta chain. This sample was taken from a study of blood T cell repertoires in COVID-19. Study in general: The study drew acute and convalescent COVID-19 samples from the United States, Italy and Spain. Sources were T cells, B-cell-depleted T cells, or PBMCs; the material itself was cDNA or gDNA.

CDR1 is LGHDT, CDR2 YNNKEL, per germline (reference sequence). The V gene end was trimmed by 1 base and the J gene end by 9 bases; junction bases not matched to a gene: 11. The CDR3 is 16 amino acids. Per the original methods: Amplification of reference gene primers was used by the study to estimate nucleated cell counts. Sequencing used immunoSEQ multiplex PCR; TCRdb keeps in-frame clones, though not all of them. V, J and clone size reflect that table, while D and trimming were determined from the DNA. The top ten clones hold roughly 5% of a sample with some 97,000 clones, about 90% of them seen once.

Sequencing was done on a sample of peripheral blood. V is TRBV3-1 (or the pseudogene TRBV3-2) and J is TRBJ2-7; 11 nucleotides match TRBD2. This clonotype was obtained from a human donor in a cohort sampled during active COVID-19. The CDR3 DNA reads TGTGCCAGCAGCCAAGGCGGAACTAGCGGGAGAATGGGGCAGTACTTC. Its translation: CASSQGGTSGRMGQYF.